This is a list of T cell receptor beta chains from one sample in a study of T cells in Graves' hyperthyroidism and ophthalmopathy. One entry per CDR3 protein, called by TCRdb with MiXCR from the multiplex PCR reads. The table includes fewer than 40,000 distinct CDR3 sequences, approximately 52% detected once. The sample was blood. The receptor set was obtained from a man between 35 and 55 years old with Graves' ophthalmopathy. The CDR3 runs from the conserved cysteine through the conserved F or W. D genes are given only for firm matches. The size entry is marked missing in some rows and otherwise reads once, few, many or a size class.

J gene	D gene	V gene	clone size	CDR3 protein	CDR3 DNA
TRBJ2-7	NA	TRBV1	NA	CTSSHLIAGHNVEDRRPYEQYF	TGCACCAGCAGCCACCTCATTGCCGGCCACAATGTAGAGGACAGGCGGCCCTACGAGCAGTACTTC
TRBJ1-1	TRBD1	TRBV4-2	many	CASSLGPDRANTEAFF	TGTGCCAGCAGCCTCGGCCCGGACAGGGCGAACACTGAAGCTTTCTTT
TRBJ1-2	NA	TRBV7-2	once	CASSLERELYTF	TGTGCCAGCAGCTTAGAGAGGGAATTGTACACCTTC
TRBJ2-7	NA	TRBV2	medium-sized	CASSPQVSPEQYF	TGTGCCAGCAGTCCGCAAGTATCCCCCGAGCAGTACTTC
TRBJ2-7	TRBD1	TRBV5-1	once	CASSLVVGQGHEQYF	TGCGCCAGCAGCTTGGTGGTGGGACAGGGTCACGAGCAGTACTTC
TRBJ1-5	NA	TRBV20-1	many	CSVPMGVGQPQHF	TGCAGTGTCCCCATGGGGGTCGGTCAGCCCCAGCATTTT
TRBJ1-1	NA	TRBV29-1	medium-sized	CSVTSSNTEAFF	TGCAGCGTTACATCATCGAACACTGAAGCTTTCTTT
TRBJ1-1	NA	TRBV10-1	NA	CASSKQGNTEAFF	TGCGCCAGCAGTAAACAGGGGAACACTGAAGCTTTCTTT
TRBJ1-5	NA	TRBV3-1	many	CASSQTGSGNQPQHF	TGTGCCAGCAGCCAAACAGGTAGTGGTAATCAGCCCCAGCATTTT
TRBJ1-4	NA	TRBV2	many	CASSATNEKLFF	TGTGCCAGCAGTGCAACTAATGAAAAACTGTTTTTT
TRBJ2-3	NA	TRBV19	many	CASSHRSHRADTQYF	TGTGCCAGTAGTCATAGGTCGCACAGAGCAGATACGCAGTATTTT
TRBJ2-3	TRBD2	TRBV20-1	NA	CSAPTSGITDTQYF	TGCAGTGCTCCGACTAGCGGGATCACAGATACGCAGTATTTT
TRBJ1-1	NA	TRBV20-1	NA	CSARVSGGREAFF	TGCAGTGCTAGAGTTAGCGGGGGCCGTGAAGCTTTCTTT
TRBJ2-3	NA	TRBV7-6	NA	CASSLGLREYF	TGTGCCAGCAGCTTAGGACTCAGGGAGTATTTT
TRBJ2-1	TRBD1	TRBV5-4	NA	CASSLDGTGTNNEQFF	TGTGCCAGCAGCTTGGACGGGACAGGGACAAACAATGAGCAGTTCTTC
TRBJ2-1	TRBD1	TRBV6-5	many	CASSYDRGVYNEQFF	TGTGCCAGCAGTTACGACAGGGGCGTCTACAATGAGCAGTTCTTC
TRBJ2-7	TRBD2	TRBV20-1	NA	CSARTSGRAGYEQYF	TGCAGTGCCCGGACTAGCGGGAGGGCCGGCTACGAGCAGTACTTC
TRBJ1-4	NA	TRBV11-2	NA	CASSPAGVSEKLFF	TGTGCCAGCAGCCCGGCAGGGGTCTCGGAAAAACTGTTTTTT
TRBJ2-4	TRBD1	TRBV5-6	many	CASSRRDRVEVLAKNIQYF	TGTGCCAGCAGCCGCCGGGACAGGGTGGAGGTCCTAGCCAAAAACATTCAGTACTTC
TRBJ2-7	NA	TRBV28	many	CASSFGSREQYF	TGTGCCAGCAGTTTCGGGTCTCGGGAGCAGTACTTC
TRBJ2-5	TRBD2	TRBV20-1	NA	CSATTSGDWETQYF	TGCAGTGCGACCACTAGCGGGGATTGGGAGACCCAGTACTTC
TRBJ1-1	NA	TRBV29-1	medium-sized	CSVAPAGGQEAFF	TGCAGCGTTGCGCCTGCGGGGGGGCAGGAAGCTTTCTTT
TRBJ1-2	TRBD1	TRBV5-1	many	CASSQPGQGNYTF	TGCGCCAGCAGCCAGCCGGGACAGGGGAACTACACCTTC
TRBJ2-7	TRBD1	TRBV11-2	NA	CASSKDRSEDEQYF	TGTGCCAGCAGCAAGGACAGGTCTGAGGACGAGCAGTACTTC
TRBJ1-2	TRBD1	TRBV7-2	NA	CASSFLAGDSSGYTF	TGTGCCAGCAGCTTTTTGGCAGGGGACAGCTCCGGCTACACCTTC
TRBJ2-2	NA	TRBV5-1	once	CASSLEPGPPPGELFF	TGCGCCAGCAGCTTGGAGCCCGGGCCACCCCCCGGGGAGCTGTTTTTT